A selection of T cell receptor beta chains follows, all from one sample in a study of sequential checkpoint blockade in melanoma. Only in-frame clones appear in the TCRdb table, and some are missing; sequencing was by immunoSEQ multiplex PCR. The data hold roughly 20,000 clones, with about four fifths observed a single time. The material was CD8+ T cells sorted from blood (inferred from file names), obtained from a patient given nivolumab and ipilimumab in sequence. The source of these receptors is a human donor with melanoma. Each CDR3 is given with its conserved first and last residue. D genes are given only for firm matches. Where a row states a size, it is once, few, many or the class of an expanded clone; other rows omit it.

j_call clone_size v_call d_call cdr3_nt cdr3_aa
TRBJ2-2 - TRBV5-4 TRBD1 TGTGCCAGCAGCGGCGGGACAGGGGTTGCCGGGGAGCTGTTTTTT CASSGGTGVAGELFF
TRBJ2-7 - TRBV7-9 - TGTGCCAGCAGCTTTAGGGGAAACACCTACGAGCAGTACTTC CASSFRGNTYEQYF
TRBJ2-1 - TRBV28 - TGTGCCAGCAGTTTAGGGGGCCACCTCAATGAGCAGTTCTTC CASSLGGHLNEQFF
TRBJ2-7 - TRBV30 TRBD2 TGTGCCTGGAGTGTACAGCGGGAGGCATCCGAGCAGTACTTC CAWSVQREASEQYF
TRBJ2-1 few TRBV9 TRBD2 TGTGCCTCAGCAGGGGGGCTAGCGGGGGGCACCTCCTACAATGAGCAGTTCTTC CASAGGLAGGTSYNEQFF
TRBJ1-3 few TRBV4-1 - TGCGCCAGCAGCCAAGAAGGGGGGGTTTTTCCTGGAAACACCATATATTTT CASSQEGGVFPGNTIYF
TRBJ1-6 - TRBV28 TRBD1 TGTGCCAGCAGTAAGAAGGGACAGAGGAATTCACCCCTCCACTTT CASSKKGQRNSPLHF
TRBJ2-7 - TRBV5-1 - TGCGCCAGCAGCTTGGGTAGCGGCTACGAGCAGTACTTC CASSLGSGYEQYF
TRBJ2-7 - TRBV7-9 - TGTGCCAGCAGCCACGGCCCGGGCTACGAGCAGTACTTC CASSHGPGYEQYF
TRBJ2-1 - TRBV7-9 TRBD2 TGTGCCAGCAGCTGGAGCGGGGGGATCTACAATGAGCAGTTCTTC CASSWSGGIYNEQFF
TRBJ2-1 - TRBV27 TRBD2 TGTGCCAGCAGTATTGGACTAGCGGGAAATGAGCAGTTCTTC CASSIGLAGNEQFF
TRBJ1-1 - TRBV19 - TGTGCCAGTAGTATAAGGGGGAACACTGAGGCTTTCTTT CASSIRGNTEAFF
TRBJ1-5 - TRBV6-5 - TGTGCCAGCAGTCCTGGCGGGGTGAGCAATCAGCCCCAGCATTTT CASSPGGVSNQPQHF
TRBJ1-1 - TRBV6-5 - TGTGCCAGCAGCTCGGGCACTGAAGCTTTCTTT CASSSGTEAFF
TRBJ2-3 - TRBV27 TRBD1 TGTGCCAGCGGCGAGGGGGGACAGGGAACAGATACGCAGTATTTT CASGEGGQGTDTQYF
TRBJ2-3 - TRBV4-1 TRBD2 TGCGCCAGCAGCCACGGGACTAGCGGGACAGACCTGCATACGCAGTATTTT CASSHGTSGTDLHTQYF
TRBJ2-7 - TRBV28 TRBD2 TGTGCCAGCAGTTTAAGTCTAGCGGGAGATGAAGGTCGGAGCTCCTACGAGCAGTACTTC CASSLSLAGDEGRSSYEQYF
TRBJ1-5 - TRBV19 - TGTGCCAGTAGTATGGGGGGGCAGGGGAGCAATCAGCCCCAGCATTTT CASSMGGQGSNQPQHF
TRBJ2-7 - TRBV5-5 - TGTGCCAGCGCCCTCACAGGGCGCCCCTACGAGCAGTACTTC CASALTGRPYEQYF
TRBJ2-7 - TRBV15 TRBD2 TGTGCCACCAGCAGAGTTCGGGAGGGACCCTACGAGCAGTACTTC CATSRVREGPYEQYF
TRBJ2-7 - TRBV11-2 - TGTGCCAGCAGCTCGGGTCGGGTAGGCTGGTACTTC CASSSGRVGWYF
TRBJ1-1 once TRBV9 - TGTGCCAGCAGCGTAGGATCAGGGGTCGCTGAAGCTTTCTTT CASSVGSGVAEAFF